This TCR beta chain is drawn from a study of cytomegalovirus exposure and HLA in healthy donors (dated by TCRdb to 2015 to 2018). Notes on the research overall: According to an earlier analysis of several hundred of the donors, some 180 million T cells yielded some 120 million unique TCR beta sequences and 276 Gb of sequence data. Alongside the repertoire data, information on donor age, sex, ethnicity and CMV serostatus was compiled. On average, roughly 240,000 unique TCR beta nucleotide sequences were sequenced per donor among roughly 430 genotyped donors of the cohort, with 15% to 20% of those sequences being non-productive. An earlier analysis of some 600 of the donors applied high-throughput TCR beta sequencing to assess whether each TCR beta V gene segment acted as functional or pseudogenic. A few DR-DQ haplotypes were handled as single units for association and clustering because linkage in the cohort was strong. Of the 398 genotyped donors, approximately 81% were placed in the genetic ancestry cluster associated with self-reported Caucasian donors. An early release covering roughly 640 HLA-typed donors comprised approximately 300 gigabases of sequencing data and tens of millions of unique TCR sequences. To predict cytomegalovirus infection status, the study brought together high-throughput TCR immunosequencing, statistical association of individual TCRs with disease status, and machine learning. A separate validation cohort of over 95 different subjects was used in addition to the approximately 610-subject first cohort. The study used immunosequencing to profile the T cell repertoires of 600 to 850 subjects and linked those repertoires to cytomegalovirus serostatus. Class I and class II HLA loci were covered by the typing at four-digit resolution. All discovery cohort repertoires had been generated using a single sequencing platform. The number of donors typed differed by locus, with roughly 629-640 for A, B, C, DRB1 and DQB1, roughly 520 for DQA1, about 610 for DPA1, and around 450 for DPB1. In the later analysis, no new phenotypic data were used to find candidate immune exposures; instead, reliance was placed on TCR beta sequences and their occurrence across donors. A later genetic analysis used genome-wide SNP genotypes for about 60% of the roughly 670 donors, treating that subset as a discovery cohort. In a later analysis, previously published TCR beta repertoires from several hundred donors were re-analyzed and high-resolution HLA genotyping was added so that TCR occurrence patterns could be studied. The study was designed to test whether signatures of past pathogen exposure could be identified by cataloging public T cell receptors. Overall study outcomes, separate from this receptor: HLA typing was unavailable for some donors at each locus, so association tests used only the typed subset. A later analysis found that HLA-associated TCR beta chains were more clonally expanded and had lower generation probabilities than equally common non-associated chains. The classifier was reported to diagnose cytomegalovirus status with high specificity and sensitivity in both the original and validation cohorts. A cluster of highly shared sequence variants was judged likely to represent a technical artifact of the sequencing pipeline. In vitro tests confirmed that three of the cytomegalovirus-associated TCR beta chains recognize cytomegalovirus antigens. Immune exposure information for the cohort was limited to CMV serostatus. Across donors, most TCR sequences were observed very rarely, whereas some public TCRs were present in many individuals. In a later analysis, the rate of TCR association differed among HLA loci, with DRB1 alleles having the most associated TCRs and HLA-C alleles having the fewest. Linkage disequilibrium might explain the correlated functional status among segregating V segments, but an unknown experimental factor could not be excluded. A further reported finding was that TCR beta sequences accurately predicted the HLA-A and HLA-B alleles for most subjects in the first cohort. In an earlier analysis of more than 500 of the donors, most TCR beta V segments appeared in productive rearrangements about 87% or about 30% of the time, broadly matching IMGT annotations. Only TCR beta chains were sequenced in this cohort, and the absence of alpha or paired-chain data limited detectable features. Assigning TCR associations to individual alleles was difficult when HLA alleles, especially DR and DQ, strongly co-occurred. A total of 150 to 200 TCR beta chains were listed by the study as associated with cytomegalovirus. Because the 87-base-pair reads could not distinguish some IMGT-functional V segments, including TRBV6-2 and TRBV6-3, those segments were excluded. Compared with the roughly 700-donor mean, donors in an Asian-associated ancestry cluster had fewer N-insertions in productive TCRs, according to a later genetic analysis. V-gene and J-gene trimming of TCR beta chains was associated with a missense DCLRE1C variant in a later genetic analysis, and the association was replicated in an independent cohort. It was suggested by the authors that the approach could potentially be generalized to other disease states and immunological phenotypes. A later analysis found that most CMV-associated TCR beta chains appeared HLA-restricted, with HLA associations seemingly driven largely by CMV exposure. The presence/absence analyses assumed that sequencing depth was roughly uniform across donors, and that assumption may not be true. A later analysis reported that several top co-occurrence clusters appeared linked to parvovirus B19, influenza, CMV and Epstein-Barr virus. Approximately 18 rarely observed V segments, including chromosome 9 orphons, were excluded from the earlier analysis of about 600 of the donors because counts were too low. A later analysis associated some 17,000 TCR beta sequences with specific HLA alleles at a false discovery rate of 0.05.

The library came from the immunoSEQ multiplex PCR assay. For the multiplex PCR, a mixture combining 60 forward primers for TCR Vbeta segments and 13 reverse primers for TCR Jbeta segments was used. The CDR3 region of rearranged TCR beta genes was amplified from genomic DNA by a multiplex PCR assay. The Illumina HiSeq System was used to sequence the amplified TCR beta libraries as 87-base-pair reads. Under the source paper's analysis protocol: A later analysis counted 65 million to 90 million unique TCR beta chains across the 500 to 850 repertoires, and roughly 10 million of these chains were shared by at least two donors. To remove PCR and sequencing errors, raw reads were error-corrected and collapsed into unique sequences using a nearest-neighbor algorithm that merged closely related sequences. To assign V, D and J gene segments, CDR3 sequences were aligned to IMGT reference sequences. For a sequence to be retained, a match of at least six nucleotides to both a V gene segment and a J gene segment was required. A rearrangement counted as productive if the CDR3 had no stop codons and remained in frame with V and J, and every other rearrangement counted as non-productive. Following IMGT convention, CDR3 was defined as the stretch from the second conserved V-encoded cysteine up to the conserved J-encoded phenylalanine. In an earlier analysis of around 570 of the donors, sequences lacking an unambiguous match to a single V gene segment were excluded. In an earlier analysis of almost 600 of the donors, a V segment was called functional when productive rearrangements were above 56.7%, and segregating when the standard deviation between donors exceeded 5%. To diagnose cytomegalovirus status from the catalog of TCR beta chain sequences, a statistical classification framework was built. In a later analysis, TCR nucleotide sequences were compared against IMGT/GENE-DB human TR gene sequences so that V and J genes could be assigned. In a later analysis, CDR3 sequences and most-parsimonious VDJ recombination scenarios were assigned using the TCRdist pipeline. In a later analysis, each TCR beta chain was defined by its CDR3 amino acid sequence together with its V-gene family, and reads lacking a unique V-gene family were excluded. A later analysis removed roughly 590 highly shared, low-generation-probability nucleotide sequences to deal with suspected cross-contamination and a sequencing artifact. In a later analysis, a clonal expansion index was calculated for each public chain from normalized within-repertoire ranks of inferred template counts. A later analysis computed generation probabilities with a VDJ recombination model fitted to out-of-frame rearrangements, and checked the results against IGoR. In a later analysis, TCR-TCR, TCR-HLA and TCR-CMV co-occurrence was scored with hypergeometric tests, and a repertoire-size bias correction was applied to TCR pairs. A later analysis estimated false discovery rates by permuting HLA or CMV assignments 20 times. A later analysis grouped co-occurring TCRs with DBSCAN, adding TCRdist sequence similarity when clustering within HLA-allele-positive subsets. For co-occurrence clustering, repertoires with fewer than 30,000 or more than 120,000 public chains were excluded, along with four to six repertoires with anomalous nucleotide sharing. This immuneACCESS table, as held by TCRdb, lists in-frame sequences with V and J called but not all clones. Of the missing ones, under half trace to an unresolved V gene in checked studies; the others have no known cause. V, J and clone size are taken as reported in that table, and D and trimming were inferred from the DNA itself. The sample data list 90,000 to 150,000 clones, and roughly three quarters of these were observed just once. Together, the top ten hold around 10% of the sample.

This clone was counted only a few times. Its binding antigen is unknown. Per-nucleotide qualities are absent, and no much larger clonotype sits a single base away. The cohort comprised 670 or so healthy bone marrow donors. At the time of sampling, all cohort members were nominally healthy, though unrecorded immune exposures were likely present. The donor was CMV seropositive and belonged to the group of 250 to 300 seropositive cohort members. Each donor provided a peripheral blood sample, and peripheral blood mononuclear cells were used for TCR beta sequencing. Genomic DNA was extracted from the blood cell samples with the Qiagen DNeasy Blood Extraction Kit. The junction carries 4 bases between V and J, which are trimmed by 4 bases and 6 bases respectively. The germline V gene provides CDR1 MNHNS and CDR2 SASEGT. Counted from cysteine to phenylalanine, this CDR3 has 10 amino acids. This entry keeps only the CDR3 DNA: 30 bases, framed from base 1.

The TCR sequence derives from a middle-aged woman in good health and CMV-seropositive. Rearrangement joined TRBV6-1 to TRBJ2-7; the D gene cannot be named for sure. The sample consisted of PBMCs. The CDR3: CASSAREQYF. The nucleotide sequence reads TGTGCCAGCAGTGCGCGCGAGCAGTACTTC.